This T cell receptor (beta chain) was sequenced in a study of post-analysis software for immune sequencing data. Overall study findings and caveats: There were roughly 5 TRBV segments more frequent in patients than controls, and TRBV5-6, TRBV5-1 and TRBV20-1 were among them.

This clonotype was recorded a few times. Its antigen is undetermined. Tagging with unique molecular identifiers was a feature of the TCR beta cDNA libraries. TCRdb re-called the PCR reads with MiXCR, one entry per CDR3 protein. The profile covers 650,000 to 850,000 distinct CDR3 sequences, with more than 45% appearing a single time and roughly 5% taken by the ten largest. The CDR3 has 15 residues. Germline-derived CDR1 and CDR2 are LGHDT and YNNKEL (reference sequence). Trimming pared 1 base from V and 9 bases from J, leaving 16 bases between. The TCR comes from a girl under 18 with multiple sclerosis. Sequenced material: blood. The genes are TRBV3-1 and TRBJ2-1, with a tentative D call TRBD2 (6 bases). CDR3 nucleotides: TGTGCCAGCAGCCAAGGGAGGGGTAGTAATTTTGAGCAGTTCTTC. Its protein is CASSQGRGSNFEQFF.